This entry features one TCR beta chain sequence. This sample stems from a study of metastatic and nonmetastatic thyroid tumors. Patients underwent thyroid surgery, and none had received any treatment before it. Deletions cut 2 bases from V and 1 base from J, with 9 bases between. The CDR3 has 14 amino acids. Germline assignment: CDR1 MNHEY and CDR2 SMNVEV (reference sequence). Through MiXCR, TCRdb re-clonotyped the PCR reads. Found here are almost 4,000 clones, 36% of them singletons; the top ten hold roughly 49%. The chain couples TRBV27 to TRBJ2-7; weak D call: TRBD1 (6 bases). This TCR was recovered from a female donor with papillary thyroid cancer or a benign thyroid nodule (not recorded which). Some clones in this sample may be carry-over from other donors' samples. The sample was tumor tissue. CDR3 sequence: CASSLRDTSYEQYF. The CDR3 nucleotides are TGTGCCAGCAGTTTACGGGACACATCCTACGAGCAGTACTTC.